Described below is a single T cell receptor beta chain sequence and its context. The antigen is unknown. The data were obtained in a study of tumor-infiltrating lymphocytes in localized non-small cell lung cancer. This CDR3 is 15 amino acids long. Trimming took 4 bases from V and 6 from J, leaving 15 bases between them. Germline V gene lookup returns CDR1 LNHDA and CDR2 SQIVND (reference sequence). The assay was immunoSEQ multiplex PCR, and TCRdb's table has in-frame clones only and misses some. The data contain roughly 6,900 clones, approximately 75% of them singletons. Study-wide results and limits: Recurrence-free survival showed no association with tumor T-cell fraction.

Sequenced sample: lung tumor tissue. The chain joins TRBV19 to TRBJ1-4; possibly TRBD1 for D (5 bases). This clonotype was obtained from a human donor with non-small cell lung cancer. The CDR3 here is CASSTGGGGDEKLFF. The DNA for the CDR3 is TGTGCCAGTAGTACAGGTGGCGGGGGTGATGAAAAACTGTTTTTT.